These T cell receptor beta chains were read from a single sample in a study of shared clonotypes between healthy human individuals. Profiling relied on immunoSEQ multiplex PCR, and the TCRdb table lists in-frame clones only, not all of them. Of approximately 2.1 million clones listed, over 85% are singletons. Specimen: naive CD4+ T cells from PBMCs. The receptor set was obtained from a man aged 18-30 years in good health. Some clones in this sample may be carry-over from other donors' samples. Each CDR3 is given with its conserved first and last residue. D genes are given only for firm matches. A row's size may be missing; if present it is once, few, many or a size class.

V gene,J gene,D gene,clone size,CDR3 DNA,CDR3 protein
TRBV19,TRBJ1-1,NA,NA,TGTGCCAGTAACCGGGACCCAAGATACACTGAAGCTTTCTTT,CASNRDPRYTEAFF
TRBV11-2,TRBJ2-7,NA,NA,TGTGCCAGCAGCCAAGTAGGTAGGGGTGGGACCTACGAGCAGTACTTC,CASSQVGRGGTYEQYF
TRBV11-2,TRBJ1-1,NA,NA,TGTGCCAGCAGCTTAGATAGTGTCTACACTGAAGCTTTCTTT,CASSLDSVYTEAFF
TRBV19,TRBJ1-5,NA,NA,TGTGCCAGTAGTACCGGGACGGGGGACGATCCCCAGCATTTT,CASSTGTGDDPQHF
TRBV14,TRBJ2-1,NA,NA,TGTGCCAGCAGCCCCCGGGGCGGTGAGCAGTTCTTC,CASSPRGGEQFF
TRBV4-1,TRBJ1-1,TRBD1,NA,TGCGCCAGCAGGTCAGGACAGGGACGACTCGGCATTGAAGCTTTCTTT,CASRSGQGRLGIEAFF
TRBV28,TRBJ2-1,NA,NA,TGTGCCAGCAGTTTGGCTTCGAGGGAGCTTGGCAATGAGCAGTTCTTC,CASSLASRELGNEQFF
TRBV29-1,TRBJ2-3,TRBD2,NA,TGCAGCGTTGTGGCGGGAGGGGGCCGCGATACGCAGTATTTT,CSVVAGGGRDTQYF
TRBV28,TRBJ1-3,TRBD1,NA,TGTGCCAGCAGTCCCGGACAGGGGGCGCAGGGAAACACCATATATTTT,CASSPGQGAQGNTIYF
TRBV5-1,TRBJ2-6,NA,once,TGCGCCAGCAGCTTGGAGGGAGGAGGGGCCAACGTCCTGACTTTC,CASSLEGGGANVLTF
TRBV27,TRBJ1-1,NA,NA,TGTGCCAGCAGTTTCGGCGTTTGGTCGAATTCAGGGGATCGGAACACTGAAGCTTTCTTT,CASSFGVWSNSGDRNTEAFF
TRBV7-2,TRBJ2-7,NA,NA,TGTGCCAGCAGCACTGGACAGATCCTCTACGAGCAGTACTTC,CASSTGQILYEQYF
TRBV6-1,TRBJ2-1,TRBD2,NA,TGTGCCAGCAGGACTAGCGGTTCCTACAATGAGCAGTTCTTC,CASRTSGSYNEQFF
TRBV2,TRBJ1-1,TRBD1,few,TGTGCCAGCAGTGGTGGGGACAGGGCCACCGCCTTT,CASSGGDRATAF
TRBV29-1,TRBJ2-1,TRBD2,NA,TGCAGCGTTGAGTGGGGCGGGAGGGCCGAGGGCTACAATGAGCAGTTCTTC,CSVEWGGRAEGYNEQFF
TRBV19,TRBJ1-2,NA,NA,TGTGCCAGTAGAGCAGGGGCGCTTTCTGGCTACACCTTC,CASRAGALSGYTF
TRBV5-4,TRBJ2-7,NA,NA,TGTGCCAGCAGGTTGGGGGCAGGGGAAACCTCCTACGAGCAGTACTTC,CASRLGAGETSYEQYF
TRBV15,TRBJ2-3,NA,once,TGTGCCACCAGCAGAGACCCGTTAAGGGGGGATACGCAGTATTTT,CATSRDPLRGDTQYF
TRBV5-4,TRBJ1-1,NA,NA,TGTGCCAGCAGCTTGGGGGCCAGGGAGACGAACACTGAAGCTTTCTTT,CASSLGARETNTEAFF
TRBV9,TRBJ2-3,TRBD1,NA,TGTGCCAGCAGCATCGGACAGGCAGCGGATACGCAGTATTTT,CASSIGQAADTQYF
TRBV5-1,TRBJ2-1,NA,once,TGCGCCAGCACAACCGGGGCAATCGATCTTGAGCAGTTCTTC,CASTTGAIDLEQFF
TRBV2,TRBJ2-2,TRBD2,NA,TGTGCCAGCAGCACCGGGGCGGGGGACCCCGGGGAGCTGTTTTTT,CASSTGAGDPGELFF
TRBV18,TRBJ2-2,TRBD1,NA,TGTGCCAGCTCACCAAACAGGGGACCGAACACCGGGGAGCTGTTTTTT,CASSPNRGPNTGELFF
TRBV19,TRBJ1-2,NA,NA,TGTGCCAGTAGTACCGGTCCCAACTATGGCTACACCTTC,CASSTGPNYGYTF
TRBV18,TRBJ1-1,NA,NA,TGTGCCAGCTCACCTTTGTTATCAACTGAAGCTTTCTTT,CASSPLLSTEAFF
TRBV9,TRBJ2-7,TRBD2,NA,TGTGCCAGCAGCCCGACGACTAGCGGCTACGAGCAGTACTTC,CASSPTTSGYEQYF
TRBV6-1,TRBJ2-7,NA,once,TGTGCCACGAGGGGACGGGACTACGAGCAGTACTTC,CATRGRDYEQYF
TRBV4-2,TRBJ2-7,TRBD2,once,TGTGCCAGCAGCCAAGTTCCCGGGACTAGCTCCTACGAGCAGTACTTC,CASSQVPGTSSYEQYF
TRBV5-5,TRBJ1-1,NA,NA,TGTGCCAGCAGCCCTGACTTCAGTGGCACTGAAGCTTTCTTT,CASSPDFSGTEAFF
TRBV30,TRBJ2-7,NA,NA,TGTGCCTGGACGAAAAAAGCGTCCTACGAGCAGTACTTC,CAWTKKASYEQYF
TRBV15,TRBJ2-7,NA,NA,TGTGCCACCAGTAGAGAAATCGGATACGAGCAGTACTTC,CATSREIGYEQYF
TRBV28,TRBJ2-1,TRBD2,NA,TGTGCCAGCAGTTTGGTATTCGGGACTAGCGGGAGTAATGAGCAGTTCTTC,CASSLVFGTSGSNEQFF
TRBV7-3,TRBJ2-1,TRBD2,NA,TGTGCCAGCAGCCCGACTAGCGGGAGCTACAATGAGCAGTTCTTC,CASSPTSGSYNEQFF
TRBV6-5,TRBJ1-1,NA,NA,TGTGCCAGCAGCCGAGGGGGACTGGGGAACACTGAAGCTTTCTTT,CASSRGGLGNTEAFF
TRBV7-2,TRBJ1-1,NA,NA,TGTGCCAGCAGCTTAAGGAGGGGAACTGAAGCTTTCTTT,CASSLRRGTEAFF